Listed below are T cell receptor beta chains from one sample, sequenced in a study of shared clonotypes between healthy human individuals. Measured with immunoSEQ multiplex PCR; TCRdb has only the in-frame clones, and not every one. Counted here are hundreds of thousands of clones, more than 70% occurring once; the ten biggest clones make up more than 10%. Sequencing input: PBMCs. Source of these receptors: a woman aged 40 to 50 in good health. Some clones in this sample may be carry-over from other donors' samples. Each CDR3 is given with its conserved first and last residue.

J gene,V gene,CDR3 protein
TRBJ2-7,TRBV6-1,CASSEQGNHYEQYF
TRBJ2-5,TRBV7-2,CASNVGTSNQETQYF
TRBJ2-1,TRBV7-3,CASSPSVTSYNEQFF
TRBJ2-1,TRBV4-2,CASSQGSTSGGGYNEQFF
TRBJ1-2,TRBV2,CASSEARGAGGYTF
TRBJ2-1,TRBV29-1,CSVEAGGTSGYNEQFF
TRBJ1-1,TRBV9,CASSAENTEAFF
TRBJ2-3,TRBV18,CASSGTGIQDTQYF
TRBJ1-4,TRBV4-2,CASSQDRTSNEKLFF
TRBJ2-6,TRBV19,CASSRPGTGANVLTF
TRBJ2-2,TRBV7-8,CASSLEATGELFF
TRBJ2-1,TRBV7-9,CASSSSSARSYNEQFF
TRBJ2-7,TRBV11-1,CASSSTGQGSYEQYF
TRBJ2-5,TRBV5-1,CASSLGSAGETQYF
TRBJ2-7,TRBV6-5,CASSSPYEQYF
TRBJ1-4,TRBV10-3,CAISDQGLGEKLFF
TRBJ2-1,TRBV28,CASGRGRAYNEQFF
TRBJ2-7,TRBV19,CASSIAGEVFSEQYF
TRBJ1-1,TRBV28,CASSPRRPIGPGGENTEAFF
TRBJ1-1,TRBV28,CASSFLPGWDRGTEAFF
TRBJ2-2,TRBV19,CASTARSALMAGELFF
TRBJ2-3,TRBV13,CASSLGRGDTQYF
TRBJ1-1,TRBV11-2,CASSSLGQGAAEAFF
TRBJ2-1,TRBV4-1,CASSRTGGLGEQFF
TRBJ2-2,TRBV6-5,CASSYIAKNTGELFF
TRBJ2-6,TRBV5-4,CASSDRDRGGSGANVLTF
TRBJ2-7,TRBV6-6,CASSYSRDYEQYF
TRBJ1-1,TRBV30,CAWSVDRNTEAFF
TRBJ2-2,TRBV7-9,CASNSKGPGARELFF
TRBJ2-2,TRBV4-2,CASSQDARGRMTGELFF
TRBJ2-2,TRBV29-1,CSVQTSGRTGELFF
TRBJ2-1,TRBV11-2,CASRPGTSAGVFIGEQFF
TRBJ2-3,TRBV10-2,CASTERGDTQYF
TRBJ2-3,TRBV19,CASSTLAGNTDTQYF
TRBJ2-5,TRBV14,CASSQSGSSETQYF
TRBJ1-2,TRBV5-5,CASSATGDSNYGYTF
TRBJ2-5,TRBV5-1,CATTRGSGETQYF
TRBJ2-1,TRBV15,CATSRPNRDYNEQFF
TRBJ2-7,TRBV28,CASSGTLLSYEQYF
TRBJ2-7,TRBV20-1,CSAETRYEQYF
TRBJ2-7,TRBV6-5,CASSSRRLYPSYEQYF
TRBJ1-2,TRBV9,CASSLRTGTYGYTF
TRBJ1-1,TRBV18,CASSPSMDSQNTEAFF
TRBJ1-4,TRBV11-1,CASRAGTSATNEKLFF
TRBJ1-1,TRBV25-1,CASSRDENTEAFF
TRBJ1-3,TRBV9,CASSRTVQPGNTIYF
TRBJ1-1,TRBV11-2,CASSSDRNTEAFF
TRBJ2-5,TRBV7-2,CASSPMGGRGETQYF
TRBJ1-2,TRBV25-1,CASSESTGFRYGYTF
TRBJ1-5,TRBV28,CASSSYSMTQGRDQPQHF
TRBJ1-3,TRBV7-2,CASSLTSGNTIYF
TRBJ2-1,TRBV7-2,CASSLGLAGYNEQFF
TRBJ2-7,TRBV4-1,CASSPRGTSAEQYF
TRBJ2-7,TRBV4-1,CASSQTPGQAYEQYF